This passage covers 20 T cell receptor beta chains from one sample sequenced in a study of shared clonotypes between healthy human individuals. Clones were sequenced by immunoSEQ multiplex PCR, and TCRdb holds only the in-frame ones, with some missing. The repertoire holds about 1.5 million clones, with around 98% as singletons. The sample comprised naive CD4+ T cells sorted from blood. Described subset: CD45RA+ positively selected. The receptors were gathered from a young man in good health.

This chain joins TRBV29-1 and TRBJ1-2, with D possibly being TRBD1 (6 bases). In germline, CDR1 is SQVTM, CDR2 ANQGSEA. V lost 5 bases and J 6 bases, leaving 19 bases between the germline ends. This CDR3 region has 14 residues. This CDR3 is CSVSHRVNIHGYTF. The CDR3 DNA reads as TGCAGCGTTTCCCACAGGGTAAATATCCATGGCTACACCTTC.

The rearrangement joins TRBV28 to TRBJ2-5; D is ambiguous. The CDR3 contains 12 residues. Germline CDR1 is MDHEN and CDR2 is SYDVKM. Trimming removed 6 bases from V and 2 bases from J, with 7 bases in between. The CDR3 region is CASRAIQETQYF. For the CDR3, the DNA is TGTGCCAGCAGGGCGATACAAGAGACCCAGTACTTC.

CDR3 region: CARSRLGTRVYEQYF. CDR3 sequence (DNA): TGTGCCAGAAGTAGGTTAGGGACAAGAGTTTACGAGCAGTACTTC. This sequence joins TRBV5-3 and TRBJ2-7; D perhaps matches TRBD1 (6 bases). TRBV5-3 is sorted into the ORF group, with uncertain function. V was clipped by 5 bases and J by 4 bases, with 19 bases between them. This CDR3 is 15 amino acids long.

Turning to this clone: Other nucleotide sequences from this sample produce the same CDR3. The rearrangement uses TRBV19 and TRBJ2-7; D may be TRBD1 (6 bases). Germline loops: CDR1 LNHDA, CDR2 SQIVND (reference sequence). Trimming took 6 bases from V and 2 from J, leaving 11 bases between them. This CDR3 comprises 13 residues. The DNA for the CDR3 is TGTGCCAGTAGAACGACAGGAACCTACGAGCAGTACTTC. Its protein product is CASRTTGTYEQYF.

The V gene is TRBV7-2, the J gene TRBJ2-7; no definite D call. The V gene's germline CDR1 is SGHTA and CDR2 FQGNSA. V lost 2 bases and J lost 0, with 14 bases in between. This CDR3 has 16 amino acids. CDR3 region: CASSLRWTDSSYEQYF. The CDR3 DNA follows: TGTGCCAGCAGCTTAAGGTGGACGGATAGCTCCTACGAGCAGTACTTC.

This chain links TRBV30 with TRBJ2-2; D is unclear. V was pared by 0 bases and J by 7 bases, with 9 bases between. Germline V gene lookup returns CDR1 GTSNPN and CDR2 SVGIG (reference sequence). The CDR3 is made up of 13 amino acids. CDR3 region: CAWSVRVIGELFF. CDR3 DNA: TGTGCCTGGAGTGTACGAGTAATCGGGGAGCTGTTTTTT.

This clone was counted once. The V and J genes are TRBV30 and TRBJ2-2; 14 bases fit TRBD2. Trimming at V came to 1 base and at J to 0 bases, leaving 10 bases not matched to a gene. This CDR3 is 20 amino acids long. CDR1 is GTSNPN and CDR2 is SVGIG in the germline V gene (reference sequence). The CDR3 region is CAWSDPGLAGVAPNTGELFF. The CDR3 DNA reads as TGTGCCTGGAGTGACCCGGGACTAGCGGGAGTAGCCCCGAACACCGGGGAGCTGTTTTTT.

The J gene is TRBJ2-7, the V gene TRBV19; TRBD1 aligns across 9 bases. The CDR3 loop spans 15 amino acids. Trimming took 10 bases from V and 5 from J; bases not matched to a gene: 15. Germline CDR1 reads LNHDA; CDR2 reads SQIVND (reference sequence). CDR3 in DNA: TGTGCCACGAAAGAGCCGGGACAGGGCCTCCACGAGCAGTACTTC. It translates to CATKEPGQGLHEQYF.

About this clone itself: The same CDR3 can be traced to other DNA sequences in this sample. V is TRBV28 and J is TRBJ2-7; D perhaps matches TRBD2 (5 bases). This CDR3 is 14 amino acids long. The V gene lost 6 bases and the J gene lost 0 bases, with 12 bases spanning the gap. The germline gives CDR1 MDHEN, CDR2 SYDVKM. Here the CDR3 DNA reads TGTGCCAGCAGGGGCGGACTGAGCTCCTACGAGCAGTACTTC. It translates to CASRGGLSSYEQYF.

The chain has TRBV5-1 and TRBJ2-7; the D gene is possibly TRBD1 (6 bases). The CDR3 consists of 13 residues. Looked up from germline, CDR1 is SGHRS and CDR2 is YFSETQ. V lost 4 bases, J lost 4 bases, and 12 bases lay in between. The CDR3 sequence is CASSHGTPYEQYF. The CDR3 coding sequence is TGCGCCAGCAGCCATGGGACACCTTACGAGCAGTACTTC.

V usage is TRBV5-1 and J usage is TRBJ1-3; D gene ambiguous. The V end was cut by 1 base, the J end by 0 bases, with 11 bases between. The CDR3 is 16 amino acids. Germline V gene lookup returns CDR1 SGHRS and CDR2 YFSETQ. The CDR3 nucleotides read TGCGCCAGCAGCTTGCTCCCTACAAGCTCTGGAAACACCATATATTTT. It is translated as CASSLLPTSSGNTIYF. Full variable domain (missing parts from reference TRBV5-1 and TRBJ1-3): KAGVTQTPRYLIKTRGQQVTLSCSPISGHRSVSWYQQTPGQGLQFLFEYFSETQRNKGNFPGRFSGRQFSNSRSEMNVSTLELGDSALYLCASSLLPTSSGNTIYFGEGSWLTVV.

The chain joins TRBV10-3 to TRBJ2-2; TRBD2 agrees at 10 bases. V shed 6 bases, J shed 4 bases, and the junction held 8 bases outside the gene matches. Germline assignment: CDR1 ENHRY and CDR2 SYGVKD. This CDR3 has 16 residues. DNA for the CDR3: TGTGCCATCAGGGCAGCGGGAGGGCCGGGCACCGGGGAGCTGTTTTTT. The encoded protein is CAIRAAGGPGTGELFF.

The chain links TRBV28 to TRBJ2-7, with 8 bases identical to TRBD1. Germline CDR1 MDHEN, CDR2 SYDVKM. The ends lost 5 bases at V and 6 bases at J; junction bases unmatched: 18. This CDR3 contains 17 residues. CDR3 in DNA: TGTGCCAGCAGTCCCCTCTCGACAGGGGCGCTCTTAGGCGAGCAGTACTTC. Its translation: CASSPLSTGALLGEQYF.

About this clone itself: This sample also contains other DNA sequences that code for the same CDR3. The genes are TRBV9 and TRBJ2-3; 11 bases agree with TRBD2. This CDR3 comprises 16 residues. The ends lost 3 bases at V and 2 bases at J; junction bases unmatched: 5. Germline V lookup: CDR1 SGDLS, CDR2 YYNGEE. The CDR3 spells CASSAGTSGYTDTQYF. As DNA, the CDR3 is TGTGCCAGCAGCGCGGGGACTAGCGGCTACACAGATACGCAGTATTTT.

The V gene is TRBV2, the J gene TRBJ2-7; 7 nucleotides line up with TRBD2. Losses at the gene ends were 8 bases for V and 1 base for J; bases not matched to a gene: 17. CDR1 and CDR2 (germline): SNHLY, FYNNEI. The CDR3 spans 17 residues. As DNA, the CDR3 is TGTGCCAGCGAAAGAACCGGACGCGGGAGACGATCCTACGAGCAGTACTTC. Amino acids: CASERTGRGRRSYEQYF.

The genes are TRBV27 and TRBJ2-7; 8 bases fit TRBD1. The length of the CDR3 is 14 residues. Germline CDR1 is MNHEY and CDR2 is SMNVEV (reference sequence). V dropped 5 bases and J dropped 5; count of bases not matched to a gene: 8. The CDR3 protein is CASSRHRGMNEQYF. In DNA form, the CDR3 reads TGTGCCAGCAGTCGTCACAGGGGGATGAACGAGCAGTACTTC.

To note about this clone: The same CDR3 is also encoded by other DNA sequences in this sample. The chain has TRBV11-2 and TRBJ2-3; a possible D gene is TRBD1 (6 bases). CDR1 SGHAT and CDR2 FQNNGV come from the germline V gene. The V end lost 5 bases, the J end lost 6 bases, and 9 bases lay between the germline ends. The CDR3 extends over 12 amino acids. CDR3 amino acids: CASSPGADTQYF. DNA for the CDR3: TGTGCCAGCAGCCCAGGGGCGGATACGCAGTATTTT.

This chain uses TRBV7-9 with TRBJ1-4; D remains ambiguous. V was pared by 1 base and J by 3 bases, with 9 bases between. This CDR3 is 15 amino acids long. Germline CDR1 is SEHNR and CDR2 is FQNEAQ (reference sequence). The CDR3 nucleotides read TGTGCCAGCAGCTTAGTGCGGGCGGCTAATGAAAAACTGTTTTTT. Translating gives CASSLVRAANEKLFF. Full variable domain (missing parts from reference TRBV7-9 and TRBJ1-4): DTGVSQNPRHKITKRGQNVTFRCDPISEHNRLYWYRQTLGQGPEFLTYFQNEAQLEKSRLLSDRFSAERPKGSFSTLEIQRTEQGDSAMYLCASSLVRAANEKLFFGSGTQLSVL.

The genes are TRBV29-1 and TRBJ1-5; D may be TRBD1 (5 bases). V was trimmed by 4 bases and J by 7 bases, leaving 14 bases between them. In germline, CDR1 is SQVTM, CDR2 ANQGSEA. The CDR3 sequence is 13 residues long. The CDR3 coding sequence is TGCAGCGTTGCTGTAGGGGTGGACCAGCCCCAGCATTTT. This gives the protein CSVAVGVDQPQHF.

The chain combines TRBV29-1 with TRBJ2-3, with TRBD1 as a possible D gene (5 bases). In germline, CDR1 is SQVTM, CDR2 ANQGSEA. V lost 5 bases and J 7 bases, leaving 13 bases between the germline ends. CDR3 length: 12 amino acids. CDR3 sequence reads: CSVTLDSHTQYF. In DNA, the CDR3 is TGCAGCGTTACCCTCGACAGCCATACGCAGTATTTT.